This T cell receptor (beta chain) derives from a study of human thymus T cells. As for this clone: Its specificity is unknown.

There are 13 residues in the CDR3. Deletions cut 6 bases from V and 4 bases from J, with 10 bases between. Germline CDR1 is MNHNS and CDR2 is SASEGT. All donors were healthy Finnish infants who were undergoing corrective surgery to treat congenital heart defects. Study results and limitations: Use of V and J genes seemed skewed within the thymic and blood repertoires.

Only in-frame clones appear in the TCRdb table, and some are missing; sequencing was by immunoSEQ multiplex PCR. The data contain approximately 46,000 clones, approximately 95% of them singletons. The sequencing input was blood. The clonotype originates from a girl less than two years old with a congenital heart defect but otherwise immunologically healthy. J is TRBJ2-1 and V is TRBV6-1; no reliable D call. CDR3 residues: CASRVGLYNEQFF. The CDR3 DNA reads TGTGCCAGCAGGGTCGGCTTGTACAATGAGCAGTTCTTC.